This is a list of T cell receptor beta chains from one sample in a study of graft-versus-host responses after intestinal transplantation. Sequenced by immunoSEQ multiplex PCR; TCRdb stores in-frame clones only, minus some. Of over 80,000 clones in the sample, 86% were seen once. Here the sequenced sample was PBMCs, taken 255 days after intestinal transplant. The source is a human patient who received an intestinal transplant, so some T cells may come from the graft donor. CDR3s include the opening cysteine and the closing phenylalanine or tryptophan. D genes are given only for firm matches. Only part of the rows carry a size: once, few, many, or a class if the clone is expanded.

. TRBJ1-3 . TRBV28 CASSLGTLSSGNTIYF TGTGCCAGCAGTTTGGGGACTCTTTCCTCTGGAAACACCATATATTTT
. TRBJ1-3 . TRBV2 CASSDIQGTGNTIYF TGTGCCAGCAGCGACATACAGGGAACTGGAAACACCATATATTTT
. TRBJ2-3 . TRBV30 CAWGGGEVTQYF TGTGCCTGGGGGGGTGGAGAGGTGACGCAGTATTTT
. TRBJ1-2 TRBD1 TRBV19 CASKIQGADGYTF TGTGCCAGTAAAATACAGGGGGCGGATGGCTACACCTTC
few TRBJ2-5 . TRBV19 CASMGGWPETQYF TGTGCCAGTATGGGGGGATGGCCCGAGACCCAGTACTTC
. TRBJ1-2 . TRBV9 CASSPRQEPYGYTF TGTGCCAGCAGCCCCAGACAGGAACCCTATGGCTACACCTTC
. TRBJ1-1 TRBD1 TRBV27 CASKRTGYGNTEAFF TGTGCCAGCAAACGGACAGGCTACGGGAACACTGAAGCTTTCTTT
. TRBJ2-7 TRBD1 TRBV7-6 CASSTQGTAHEQYF TGTGCCAGCAGCACACAGGGGACGGCCCACGAGCAGTACTTC
few TRBJ2-7 TRBD1 TRBV7-3 CASSLKEDRVYEQYF TGTGCCAGCAGCTTAAAAGAGGACAGGGTTTACGAGCAGTACTTC
. TRBJ2-3 TRBD2 TRBV2 CASSGGGSTDTQYF TGTGCCAGCAGCGGGGGGGGCAGCACAGATACGCAGTATTTT
. TRBJ1-2 . TRBV6-6 CASRSRSDYGYTF TGTGCCAGCAGAAGTCGTAGCGACTATGGCTACACCTTC
. TRBJ2-3 . TRBV12-5 CASAAPPRNTQYF TGTGCTAGTGCCGCGCCCCCGCGTAATACGCAGTATTTT
once TRBJ1-1 . TRBV7-6 CASSAGRDGQLNTEAFF TGTGCCAGCAGCGCGGGACGGGACGGACAATTGAACACTGAAGCTTTCTTT
once TRBJ2-1 TRBD2 TRBV4-2 CASSSTPSGGVYAQFF TGTGCCAGCAGCTCAACTCCTAGCGGGGGAGTCTATGCGCAGTTCTTC
. TRBJ2-7 TRBD1 TRBV11-2 CASSPQTGGNEQYF TGTGCCAGCAGCCCCCAAACAGGGGGCAACGAGCAGTACTTC
. TRBJ2-1 TRBD2 TRBV19 CASMTSGSYNEQFF TGTGCCAGTATGACTAGCGGTTCCTACAATGAGCAGTTCTTC
. TRBJ2-1 TRBD2 TRBV29-1 CSVEDPGTSGRGQFF TGCAGCGTTGAAGACCCCGGGACTAGCGGGAGGGGGCAGTTCTTC
. TRBJ1-6 TRBD1 TRBV5-4 CASSMDRAGSYNSPLHF TGTGCCAGCAGTATGGACAGGGCGGGCTCCTATAATTCACCCCTCCACTTT
. TRBJ1-2 TRBD1 TRBV19 CASTLGTGRYGYTF TGTGCCAGTACCCTCGGGACAGGGCGTTATGGCTACACCTTC
. TRBJ1-6 . TRBV4-1 CASSPREGNSPLHF TGCGCCAGCAGCCCCCGAGAAGGGAATTCACCCCTCCACTTT
. TRBJ1-2 . TRBV11-2 CASSLEPRRRDNHGYTF TGTGCCAGCAGCTTAGAACCCCGAAGGAGGGACAATCATGGCTACACCTTC
. TRBJ1-2 . TRBV28 CASSRLRGYTF TGTGCCAGCAGCAGATTGCGGGGCTACACCTTC
once TRBJ2-5 TRBD2 TRBV29-1 CSVPTSGLYQETQYF TGCAGCGTACCGACTAGCGGGCTTTACCAAGAGACCCAGTACTTC
. TRBJ1-2 . TRBV28 CASSLWGNYGYTF TGTGCCAGCAGTTTATGGGGGAACTATGGCTACACCTTC
. TRBJ1-4 TRBD1 TRBV7-9 CASSLDTGGREKLFF TGTGCCAGCAGCTTAGACACAGGGGGACGTGAAAAACTGTTTTTT
. TRBJ2-1 . TRBV10-3 CAISEENEQFF TGTGCCATCAGTGAGGAGAATGAGCAGTTCTTC
. TRBJ1-1 . TRBV7-9 CASSFEGGAEAFF TGTGCCAGCAGCTTTGAGGGTGGGGCTGAAGCTTTCTTT
. TRBJ2-3 TRBD2 TRBV7-8 CASGILAGGDEWDTDTQYF TGTGCCAGCGGGATCCTAGCGGGGGGAGATGAGTGGGACACTGATACGCAGTATTTT
. TRBJ2-3 . TRBV28 CASRYLGNTDTQYF TGTGCCAGCAGGTACTTGGGCAACACAGATACGCAGTATTTT
. TRBJ2-1 TRBD1 TRBV28 CASITGDEQFF TGTGCCAGTATTACAGGGGATGAGCAGTTCTTC
. TRBJ2-5 . TRBV20-1 CSARPQETQYF TGCAGTGCTAGACCGCAAGAGACCCAGTACTTC
. TRBJ1-1 . TRBV2 CASSVRQGNTEAFF TGTGCCAGCAGTGTGCGGCAGGGGAACACTGAAGCTTTCTTT
. TRBJ2-7 TRBD2 TRBV28 CASSLLGGRYEQYF TGTGCCAGCAGTCTCCTTGGCGGGAGATACGAGCAGTACTTC
. TRBJ1-5 TRBD1 TRBV28 CASSFQGGQPQHF TGTGCCAGCAGTTTCCAGGGGGGCCAGCCCCAGCATTTT
. TRBJ1-2 . TRBV6-5 CASSYIGRKGGYGYTF TGTGCCAGCAGTTATATTGGTCGAAAGGGCGGCTATGGCTACACCTTC
. TRBJ1-5 TRBD1 TRBV28 CASSLTGTASNQPQHF TGTGCCAGCAGCTTGACCGGGACAGCTAGCAATCAGCCCCAGCATTTT
. TRBJ1-6 TRBD1 TRBV28 CASSSGQYNSPLHF TGTGCCAGCAGTTCGGGACAGTATAATTCACCCCTCCACTTT
. TRBJ2-3 TRBD2 TRBV4-1 CASSQEGTGDFSGGALDTQYF TGCGCCAGCAGCCAAGAGGGGACAGGAGATTTTAGCGGGGGGGCCCTAGATACGCAGTATTTT
. TRBJ2-7 . TRBV5-1 CASSLVAGGEQYF TGCGCCAGCAGCTTGGTAGCCGGCGGCGAGCAGTACTTC
. TRBJ2-3 TRBD1 TRBV6-5 CASSPGTATDTQYF TGTGCCAGCAGTCCCGGGACAGCAACAGATACGCAGTATTTT
. TRBJ2-3 TRBD2 TRBV5-4 CASSLEGGSADTQYF TGTGCCAGCAGCTTGGAGGGCGGGAGCGCAGATACGCAGTATTTT
. TRBJ2-1 TRBD2 TRBV2 CASSGSGSSYNEQFF TGTGCCAGCAGCGGAAGCGGGAGCTCCTACAATGAGCAGTTCTTC
. TRBJ2-1 . TRBV14 CASSRPPSDEQFF TGTGCCAGCAGCCGGCCTCCTAGCGACGAGCAGTTCTTC
. TRBJ2-7 . TRBV29-1 CSVVSGSSEQYF TGCAGCGTTGTGTCGGGGTCCTCCGAGCAGTACTTC
. TRBJ2-2 TRBD1 TRBV7-9 CASSTGQMNTGELFF TGTGCCAGCAGCACGGGACAGATGAACACCGGGGAGCTGTTTTTT
. TRBJ1-1 . TRBV19 CASSITGMNTEAFF TGTGCCAGTAGTATCACAGGGATGAACACTGAAGCTTTCTTT
. TRBJ1-2 TRBD1 TRBV27 CASSKGQGTYGYTF TGTGCCAGCAGTAAGGGACAGGGAACCTATGGCTACACCTTC
. TRBJ1-3 TRBD1 TRBV27 CASSLYGRGDGNTIYF TGTGCCAGCAGTTTATACGGCAGGGGGGACGGAAACACCATATATTTT
. TRBJ1-5 TRBD1 TRBV28 CASSPYRGGIRSNQPQHF TGTGCCAGCAGTCCATACAGGGGCGGGATACGTAGCAATCAGCCCCAGCATTTT
. TRBJ2-2 . TRBV7-6 CASSRMAGKSPGELFF TGTGCCAGCAGTCGTATGGCGGGAAAAAGTCCCGGGGAGCTGTTTTTT
. TRBJ2-1 . TRBV27 CATIKGGPEGYNEQFF TGTGCCACGATCAAGGGTGGGCCGGAGGGGTACAATGAGCAGTTCTTC
. TRBJ2-6 . TRBV2 CASSERKASGANVLTF TGTGCCAGCAGTGAACGGAAGGCCTCTGGGGCCAACGTCCTGACTTTC
. TRBJ1-3 . TRBV28 CASRPRTELVRNTIYF TGTGCCAGCAGGCCGAGGACAGAGCTGGTTCGAAACACCATATATTTT
. TRBJ2-2 . TRBV27 CASSLATNTGELFF TGTGCCAGCAGTCTAGCAACGAACACCGGGGAGCTGTTTTTT
. TRBJ2-3 TRBD2 TRBV28 CASSLEGGLDTDTQYF TGTGCCAGCAGCCTGGAGGGGGGACTAGACACAGATACGCAGTATTTT
few TRBJ1-4 . TRBV7-9 CASSLELGKLFF TGTGCCAGCAGCCTAGAGCTTGGAAAACTGTTTTTT